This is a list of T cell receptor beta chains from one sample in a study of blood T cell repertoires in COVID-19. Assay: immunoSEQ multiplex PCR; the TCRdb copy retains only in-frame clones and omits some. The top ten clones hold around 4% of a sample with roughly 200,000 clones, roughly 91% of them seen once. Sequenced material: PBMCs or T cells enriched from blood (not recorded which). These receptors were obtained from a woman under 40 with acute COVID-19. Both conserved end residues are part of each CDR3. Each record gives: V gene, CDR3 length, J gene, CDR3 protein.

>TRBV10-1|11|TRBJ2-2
CASSRGGELFF
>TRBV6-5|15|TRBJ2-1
CASSYGSGASNEQFF
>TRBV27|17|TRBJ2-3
CASSFPSGGAPDPTQYF
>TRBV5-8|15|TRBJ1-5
CASSPGTGSNQPQHF
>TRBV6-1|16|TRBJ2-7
CASSEAQGQGADEQYF
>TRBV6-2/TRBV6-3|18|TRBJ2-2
CASSYPSRGEVNTGELFF
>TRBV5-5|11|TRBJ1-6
CASSPGQVLHF
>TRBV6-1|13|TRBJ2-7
CASSEARRDREDF
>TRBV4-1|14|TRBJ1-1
CASSRGTYNTEAFF
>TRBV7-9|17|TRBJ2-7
CASSWPRTGGVFYEQYF
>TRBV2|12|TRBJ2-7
CASSEGSYEQYF
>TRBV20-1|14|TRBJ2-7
CSASTGIVLYEQYF
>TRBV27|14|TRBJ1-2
CASSLFGDDYGYTF
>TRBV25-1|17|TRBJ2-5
CASSERGTGGASETQYF
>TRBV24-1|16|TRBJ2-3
CATSEGSRLAADTQYF
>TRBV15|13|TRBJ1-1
CATSRQLNTEAFF
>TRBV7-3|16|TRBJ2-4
CASSLGLAGDKNIQYF
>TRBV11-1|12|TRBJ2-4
CASSLAGRVQYF
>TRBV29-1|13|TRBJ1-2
CSVVTEYSDGYTF
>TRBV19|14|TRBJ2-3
CASKQGAVADTQYF
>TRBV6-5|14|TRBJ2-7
CASSYSRGGYEQYF
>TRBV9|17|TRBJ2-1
CASSVGGTARPYNEQFF
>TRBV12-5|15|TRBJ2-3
CASGLERGPGDTQYF
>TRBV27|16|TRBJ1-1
CASSYSGTTGNTEAFF
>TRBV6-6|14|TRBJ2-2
CASSYSKRTGELFF
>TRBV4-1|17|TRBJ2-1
CASSQDWTSGSYNEQFF
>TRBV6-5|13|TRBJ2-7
CASSLGQLREQYF
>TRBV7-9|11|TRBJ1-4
CASSQGEKLFF
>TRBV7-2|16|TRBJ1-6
CASSLAGQGVGSPLHF
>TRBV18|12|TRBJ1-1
CASSKQNTEAFF